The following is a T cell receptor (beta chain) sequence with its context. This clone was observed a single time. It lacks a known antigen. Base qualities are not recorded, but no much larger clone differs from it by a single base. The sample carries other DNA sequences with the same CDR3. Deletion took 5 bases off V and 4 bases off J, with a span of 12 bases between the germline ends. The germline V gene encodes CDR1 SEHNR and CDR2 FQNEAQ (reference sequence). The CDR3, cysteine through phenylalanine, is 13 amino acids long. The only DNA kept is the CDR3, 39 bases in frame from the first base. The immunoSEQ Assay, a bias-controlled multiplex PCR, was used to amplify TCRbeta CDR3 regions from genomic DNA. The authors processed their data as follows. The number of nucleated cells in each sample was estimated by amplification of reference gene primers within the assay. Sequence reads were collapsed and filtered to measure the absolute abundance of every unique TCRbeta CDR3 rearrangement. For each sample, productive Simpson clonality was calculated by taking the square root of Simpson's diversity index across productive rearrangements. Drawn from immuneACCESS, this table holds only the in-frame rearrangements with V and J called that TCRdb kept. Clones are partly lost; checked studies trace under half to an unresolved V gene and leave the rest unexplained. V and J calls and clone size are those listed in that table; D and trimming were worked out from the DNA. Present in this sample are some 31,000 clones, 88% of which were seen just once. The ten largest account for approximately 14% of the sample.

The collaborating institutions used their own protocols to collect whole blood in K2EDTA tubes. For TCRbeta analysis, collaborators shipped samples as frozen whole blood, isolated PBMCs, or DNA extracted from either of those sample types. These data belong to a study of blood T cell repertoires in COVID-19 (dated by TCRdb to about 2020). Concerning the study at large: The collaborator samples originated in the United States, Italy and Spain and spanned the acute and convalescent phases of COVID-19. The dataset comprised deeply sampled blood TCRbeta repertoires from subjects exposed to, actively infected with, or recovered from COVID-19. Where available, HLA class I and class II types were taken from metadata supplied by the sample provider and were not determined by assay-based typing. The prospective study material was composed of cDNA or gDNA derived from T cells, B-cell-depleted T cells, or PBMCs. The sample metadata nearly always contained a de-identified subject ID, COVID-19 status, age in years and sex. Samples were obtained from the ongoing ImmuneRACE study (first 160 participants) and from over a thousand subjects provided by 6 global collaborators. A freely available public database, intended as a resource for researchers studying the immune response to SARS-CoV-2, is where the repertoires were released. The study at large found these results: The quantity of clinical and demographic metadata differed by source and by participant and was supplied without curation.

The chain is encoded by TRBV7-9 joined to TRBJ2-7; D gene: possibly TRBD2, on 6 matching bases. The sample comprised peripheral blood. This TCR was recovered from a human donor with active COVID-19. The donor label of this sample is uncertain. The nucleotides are TGTGCCAGCAGCCTATCCGGGGGATACGAGCAGTACTTC. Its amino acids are CASSLSGGYEQYF.